Listed below are T cell receptor beta chains from one sample, sequenced in a study of blood T cell repertoires in COVID-19. Here immunoSEQ multiplex PCR was the method, and the copy in TCRdb shows in-frame clones only, minus some. The sample holds 120,000 or so clones, about four fifths seen once. The material sequenced was peripheral blood. These receptors were obtained from a man aged 40-49 years with active or convalescent COVID-19. Each CDR3 is given with its conserved first and last residue. Fields, in order: V gene, D gene, clone size, J gene, CDR3 protein, CDR3 DNA. D genes are given only for firm matches. Size is omitted from some rows. Given values are once, few, many or a class for expanded clones.

>TRBV7-2|TRBD1|NA|TRBJ1-6
CASSPGDSYNSPLHF
TGTGCCAGCAGCCCGGGGGACAGTTATAATTCACCCCTCCACTTT
>TRBV4-1|TRBD2|NA|TRBJ2-1
CASWGGGLAGSAYNEQFF
TGCGCCAGCTGGGGGGGAGGACTAGCGGGATCCGCCTACAATGAGCAGTTCTTC
>TRBV11-3|TRBD1|NA|TRBJ2-1
CASSSQSGTGLYNEQFF
TGTGCCAGCAGCTCTCAAAGTGGGACAGGGCTCTACAATGAGCAGTTCTTC
>TRBV5-6|TRBD1|NA|TRBJ1-6
CASSLLSGQYSPLHF
TGTGCCAGCAGCTTGCTGTCGGGACAGTATTCACCCCTCCACTTT
>TRBV27|NA|NA|TRBJ2-7
CASSPAGTYYEQYF
TGTGCCAGCAGTCCAGCCGGGACTTACTACGAGCAGTACTTC
>TRBV7-8|TRBD2|NA|TRBJ2-7
CASSLASLAGASLVYEQYF
TGTGCCAGCAGCTTAGCCTCTTTAGCGGGGGCCTCTCTCGTCTACGAGCAGTACTTC
>TRBV7-2|NA|few|TRBJ2-2
CASSFYPPPNTGELFF
TGTGCCAGCAGCTTCTACCCTCCTCCGAACACCGGGGAGCTGTTTTTT
>TRBV30|TRBD1|NA|TRBJ1-2
CAWSQQGDGYTF
TGTGCCTGGAGTCAACAGGGGGATGGCTACACCTTC
>TRBV5-5|TRBD1|NA|TRBJ2-2
CASIDRDRGNTGELFF
TGTGCCAGCATCGACCGGGACAGGGGGAACACCGGGGAGCTGTTTTTT
>TRBV9|TRBD1|NA|TRBJ1-2
CASSVGDRVVTF
TGTGCCAGCAGCGTAGGTGACAGGGTGGTCACCTTC
>TRBV5-1|NA|many|TRBJ2-1
CASSYSGDNEQFF
TGCGCCAGCAGCTACAGCGGAGACAATGAGCAGTTCTTC
>TRBV5-6|NA|NA|TRBJ2-1
CASSLAGGFNEQFF
TGTGCCAGCAGCTTGGCAGGGGGGTTCAATGAGCAGTTCTTC
>TRBV6-5|NA|NA|TRBJ1-1
CASRPEVGLGTEAFF
TGTGCCAGCAGGCCCGAGGTGGGACTGGGCACTGAAGCTTTCTTT